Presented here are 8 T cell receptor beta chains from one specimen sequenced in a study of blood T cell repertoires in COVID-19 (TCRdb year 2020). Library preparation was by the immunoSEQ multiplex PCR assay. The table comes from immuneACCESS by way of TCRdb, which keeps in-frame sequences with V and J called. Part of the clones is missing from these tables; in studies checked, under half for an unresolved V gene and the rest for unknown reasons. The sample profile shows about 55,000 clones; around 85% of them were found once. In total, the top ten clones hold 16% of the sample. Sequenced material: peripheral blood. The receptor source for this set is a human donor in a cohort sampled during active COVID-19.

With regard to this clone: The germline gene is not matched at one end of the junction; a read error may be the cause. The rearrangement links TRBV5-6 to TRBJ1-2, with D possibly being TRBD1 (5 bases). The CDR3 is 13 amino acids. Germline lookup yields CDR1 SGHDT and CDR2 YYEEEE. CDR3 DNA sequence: TGCTTATGGGCAGGGTCTGCTACGGCTGGCTACACCTTC. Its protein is CLWAGSATAGYTF. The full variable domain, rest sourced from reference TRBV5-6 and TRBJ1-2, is DAGVTQSPTHLIKTRGQQVTLRCSPKSGHDTVSWYQQALGQGPQFIFQYYEEEERQRGNFPDRFSGHQFPNYSSELNVNALLLGDSALYLCLWAGSATAGYTFGSGTRLTVV.

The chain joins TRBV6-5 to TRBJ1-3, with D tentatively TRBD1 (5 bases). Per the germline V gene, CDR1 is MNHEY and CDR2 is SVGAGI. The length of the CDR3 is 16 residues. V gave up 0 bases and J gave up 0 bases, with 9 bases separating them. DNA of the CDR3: TGTGCCAGCAGTTACTCGGAGGGGCCCTCTGGAAACACCATATATTTT. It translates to CASSYSEGPSGNTIYF.

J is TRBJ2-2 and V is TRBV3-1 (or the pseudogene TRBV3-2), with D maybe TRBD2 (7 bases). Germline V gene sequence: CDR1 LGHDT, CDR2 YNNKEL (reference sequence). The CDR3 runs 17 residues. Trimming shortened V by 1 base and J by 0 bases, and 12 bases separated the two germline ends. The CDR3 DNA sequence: TGTGCCAGCAGCCAAGGGGCGGGGGCCACGAACACCGGGGAGCTGTTTTTT. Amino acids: CASSQGAGATNTGELFF.

CDR3 DNA sequence: TGTGCCAGCAGCTTAGCCGCGACTAGCGGGAGCTTAGAGACCCAGTACTTC. Translating gives CASSLAATSGSLETQYF. This chain joins TRBV11-1 and TRBJ2-5, with TRBD2 matching over 12 bases. Unmatched junction bases numbered 6, after V lost 0 bases and J lost 4 bases. The germline V gene has CDR1 SGHAT and CDR2 FQDESV (reference sequence). This CDR3 comprises 17 residues.

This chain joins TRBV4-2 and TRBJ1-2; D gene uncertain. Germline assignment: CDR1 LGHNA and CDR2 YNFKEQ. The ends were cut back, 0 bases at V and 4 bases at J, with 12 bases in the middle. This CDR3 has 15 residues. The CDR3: CASSQEGRRIYGYTF. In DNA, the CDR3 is TGTGCCAGCAGCCAAGAGGGGAGGAGAATCTATGGCTACACCTTC.

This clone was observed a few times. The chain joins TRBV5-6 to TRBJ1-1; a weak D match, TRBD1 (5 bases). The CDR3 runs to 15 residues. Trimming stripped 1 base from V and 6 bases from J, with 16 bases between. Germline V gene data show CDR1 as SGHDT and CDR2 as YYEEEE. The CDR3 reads CASSLRGGSGAEAFF. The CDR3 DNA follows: TGTGCCAGCAGCTTGCGGGGAGGGTCGGGGGCTGAAGCTTTCTTT.

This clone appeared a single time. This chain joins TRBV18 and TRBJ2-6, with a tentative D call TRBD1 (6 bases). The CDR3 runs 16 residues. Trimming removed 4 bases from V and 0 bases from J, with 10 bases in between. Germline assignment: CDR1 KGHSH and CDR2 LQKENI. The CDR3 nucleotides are TGTGCCAGCTCACTACAGGGAAGCTCTGGGGCCAACGTCCTGACTTTC. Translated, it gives CASSLQGSSGANVLTF.

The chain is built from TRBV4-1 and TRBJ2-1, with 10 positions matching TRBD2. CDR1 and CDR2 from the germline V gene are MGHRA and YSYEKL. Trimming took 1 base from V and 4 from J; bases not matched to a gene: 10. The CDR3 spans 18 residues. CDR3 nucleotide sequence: TGCGCCAGCAGCCAAGGGGGGCTAGCGGGGGCAATATACAATGAGCAGTTCTTC. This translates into CASSQGGLAGAIYNEQFF.